Shown below are 13 T cell receptor beta chains from a single sample sequenced in a study of T cells in Graves' hyperthyroidism and ophthalmopathy. Authors of the study amplified TCR beta CDR3 regions from RNA transcripts. The HTBI primer set was used in a first-round RT-PCR of the TCR CDR3. One entry per CDR3 protein results from TCRdb running MiXCR on the multiplex PCR reads. Counted here are 400,000 to 600,000 distinct CDR3 sequences, 20% occurring once; the ten biggest clones make up less than 30%. The sequenced material came from blood. These receptors came from a man younger than 30 with Graves' hyperthyroidism.

This clonotype has ten or more counts. The gene calls are TRBV12-3 or TRBV12-4 and TRBJ1-2; no clear D. Deletions cut 4 bases from V and 3 bases from J, with 12 bases between. This CDR3 has 14 residues. DNA for the CDR3: TGTGCCAGCAGTTCCTTCATCGGGGACTATGGCTACACCTTC. Translated: CASSSFIGDYGYTF.

This clonotype was seen ten or more times. The chain links TRBV4-2 to TRBJ2-5; 10 nucleotides agree with TRBD2. The CDR3 is 18 amino acids. Trimming cost V 1 base and J 4 bases; bases outside gene matches: 12. Germline assignment: CDR1 LGHNA and CDR2 YNFKEQ. The CDR3 sequence: CASSQVKVGLAGAETQYF. Written as DNA, the CDR3 is TGTGCCAGCAGCCAAGTGAAGGTGGGGCTAGCGGGAGCAGAGACCCAGTACTTC.

This clonotype was seen ten or more times. The V and J genes are TRBV6-1 and TRBJ2-7; tentatively, D is TRBD1 (5 bases). The CDR3 has 13 amino acids. V dropped 4 bases and J dropped 8 bases, with 15 bases sitting between them. Germline values: CDR1 MNHNS, CDR2 SASEGT. In nucleotides, the CDR3 is TGTGCCAGCAGTGGGGGCAGCCCTAGGAAGCAGTACTTC. Encoded protein: CASSGGSPRKQYF.

The chain recombines TRBV5-1 with TRBJ2-7, with TRBD1 as a possible D gene (6 bases). V lost 0 bases to trimming and J lost 3 bases, with 13 bases between them. Germline V lookup: CDR1 SGHRS, CDR2 YFSETQ. This CDR3 contains 15 residues. The CDR3 spells CASSLVTGWYYEQYF. CDR3 in DNA: TGCGCCAGCAGCTTGGTCACAGGGTGGTACTACGAGCAGTACTTC.

This clonotype was observed many times. CDR3 in amino acids: CASRANQPQHF. For the CDR3, the DNA is TGTGCCAGCAGGGCAAATCAGCCCCAGCATTTT. The chain uses TRBV28 and TRBJ1-5; no firm D call. Trimming cost V 6 bases and J 4 bases, with 4 bases left between them. The CDR3 is 11 amino acids. CDR1 is MDHEN, CDR2 SYDVKM, per germline.

About this clonotype: A read error is possible here, since a much larger clone lies one base away. The J gene is TRBJ2-2, the V gene TRBV28, with 13 bases lining up with TRBD2. Germline V lookup: CDR1 MDHEN, CDR2 SYDVKM. This CDR3 has 15 amino acids. CDR3: CASSPGLAGTGELVF. The CDR3 DNA follows: TGTGCCAGCAGTCCGGGACTAGCGGGGACCGGGGAGCTGGTTTTT.

This chain links TRBV19 with TRBJ1-5, with D perhaps matching TRBD1 (5 bases). V was clipped by 6 bases and J by 6 bases, with 12 bases between them. This CDR3 region has 13 residues. Germline CDR1 LNHDA, CDR2 SQIVND (reference sequence). CDR3 loop: CASSKNRIQPQHF. The DNA of the CDR3 is TGTGCCAGTAGCAAAAACAGGATTCAGCCCCAGCATTTT.

The table lists this clonotype with many counts. The gene calls are TRBV10-3 and TRBJ1-5; D might be TRBD1 (5 bases). This CDR3 has 14 amino acids. Germline values: CDR1 ENHRY, CDR2 SYGVKD. Trimming pared 0 bases from V and 6 bases from J, leaving 9 bases between. The CDR3 loop is CAISESPGSQPQHF. In DNA form, the CDR3 reads TGTGCCATCAGTGAGTCGCCAGGGAGTCAGCCCCAGCATTTT.

This clonotype was observed at least ten times. The rearrangement joins TRBV7-2 to TRBJ1-2, with D perhaps matching TRBD1 (6 bases). Trimming removed 2 bases from V and 1 base from J, with 8 bases in between. The V gene's germline CDR1 is SGHTA and CDR2 FQGNSA. There are 14 residues in the CDR3. The CDR3, as DNA: TGTGCCAGCAGCTTATCAGGGGATAACTATGGCTACACCTTC. Its protein product is CASSLSGDNYGYTF.

The genes are TRBV6-1 and TRBJ1-1; D is unresolved. Germline CDR1 MNHNS, CDR2 SASEGT. The V gene lost 9 bases and the J gene lost 1 base, with 9 bases spanning the gap. The CDR3 extends over 12 amino acids. CDR3 region: CASSQQNTEAFF. The CDR3 bases are TGTGCCAGTTCACAGCAGAACACTGAAGCTTTCTTT.

This clonotype was seen at least ten times. The V call is TRBV20-1, the J call TRBJ1-1; D uncertain. Germline V lookup: CDR1 DFQATT, CDR2 SNEGSKA (reference sequence). The CDR3 loop spans 11 amino acids. Trimming left V 1 base short and J 5 bases short, with 5 bases between. CDR3 amino acids: CSARAQTEAFF. The DNA of the CDR3 is TGCAGTGCTAGAGCACAGACTGAAGCTTTCTTT.

Concerning this clonotype: This may be a read error, as it is one base from a much larger clone. The rearrangement joins TRBV12-5 to TRBJ2-7; D might be TRBD1 or TRBD2, each matching 5 bases. V shed 10 bases and J shed 1 base, with 14 bases lying between them. CDR1 is LGHNT and CDR2 is FRNRAP in the germline V gene. This CDR3 has 13 residues. CDR3 in amino acids: CAISGTESYEQYV. The CDR3 DNA is TGTGCTATATCGGGGACCGAGTCCTACGAGCAGTACGTC.

In its sample, this clonotype was seen many times. The chain is built from TRBV29-1 and TRBJ2-5; a weak D match, TRBD1 (7 bases). Germline CDR1 reads SQVTM; CDR2 reads ANQGSEA. CDR3 size: 16 residues. Trimming took off 8 bases at V and 4 bases at J, with 26 bases between the two ends. The DNA of the CDR3 is TGCAGCACCCGAAGGGGCAGGGGGGATGATGGAGAGACCCAGTACTTC. As protein: CSTRRGRGDDGETQYF.